The rows below give T cell receptor beta chains drawn from one sample of a study of CD8 T cells in Susac syndrome. Via MiXCR, TCRdb re-called the immunoSEQ multiplex PCR reads, giving one row per CDR3 protein. The repertoire holds 150,000 to 190,000 distinct CDR3 sequences, with around 95% as singletons. The material sequenced was CD4+ T cells from PBMCs. The origin of the receptors is a human donor with Susac syndrome. CDR3s include the opening cysteine and the closing phenylalanine or tryptophan. The D gene is left open where the match is weak. Not all rows give a size; the values are once, few, many and, for expanded clones, a class.

TRBV7-3	NA	TRBJ2-6	once	CASSRQPSGANVLTF	TGTGCCAGCAGCCGACAGCCCTCTGGGGCCAACGTCCTGACTTTC
TRBV7-6	TRBD2	TRBJ2-5	NA	CASSLGAAGGEETQYF	TGTGCCAGCAGCTTAGGGGCGGCGGGGGGCGAAGAGACCCAGTACTTC
TRBV12-3/TRBV12-4	NA	TRBJ2-5	NA	CASSLRRLQETQYF	TGTGCCAGCAGTTTAAGACGGCTCCAAGAGACCCAGTACTTC
TRBV13	NA	TRBJ1-3	NA	CASGRRSGNTIYF	TGTGCCAGCGGCAGACGGTCTGGAAACACCATATATTTT
TRBV3-1	TRBD2	TRBJ2-1	NA	CASKAGLAGEKQFF	TGTGCCAGCAAAGCGGGACTAGCGGGGGAGAAGCAGTTCTTC
TRBV15	NA	TRBJ2-5	NA	CATSRDGQGQETQYF	TGTGCCACCAGCAGAGATGGGCAGGGCCAAGAGACCCAGTACTTC
TRBV27	NA	TRBJ2-7	NA	CASRAGGSSSYEQYF	TGTGCCAGCCGAGCCGGGGGCTCGAGCTCCTACGAGCAGTACTTC
TRBV14	NA	TRBJ1-1	NA	CASSPDGGRTEAFF	TGTGCCAGCAGCCCTGATGGGGGGAGGACTGAAGCTTTCTTT
TRBV20-1	NA	TRBJ2-5	NA	CSAKPLVGETQYF	TGCAGTGCTAAGCCCTTGGTAGGAGAGACCCAGTACTTC
TRBV2	NA	TRBJ2-1	once	CASSEAIRGEQFF	TGTGCCAGCAGTGAAGCGATAAGGGGTGAGCAGTTCTTC
TRBV29-1	TRBD2	TRBJ2-6	NA	CSVVAGGANVLTF	TGCAGCGTTGTAGCGGGTGGGGCCAACGTCCTGACTTTC
TRBV4-1	NA	TRBJ2-7	NA	CASSQEWQGVIYEQYF	TGCGCCAGCAGCCAAGAATGGCAGGGAGTTATCTACGAGCAGTACTTC
TRBV20-1	TRBD2	TRBJ2-1	NA	CSAARTSGNEQFF	TGCAGTGCTGCCCGGACTAGCGGCAATGAGCAGTTCTTC
TRBV7-9	TRBD2	TRBJ2-5	NA	CASSSLAGIQETQYF	TGTGCCAGCAGCTCGCTAGCGGGGATCCAAGAGACCCAGTACTTC
TRBV18	NA	TRBJ2-5	NA	CASSPAGETQYF	TGTGCCAGCTCACCAGCTGGGGAGACCCAGTACTTC
TRBV7-2	NA	TRBJ2-2	NA	CASNGASLGGGELFF	TGTGCCTCGAACGGGGCTTCCCTGGGAGGCGGGGAGCTGTTTTTT
TRBV7-2	TRBD1	TRBJ1-2	NA	CASSPYVGQGGYGYTF	TGTGCCAGCAGCCCATACGTGGGACAGGGCGGCTATGGCTACACCTTC
TRBV29-1	TRBD1	TRBJ2-1	NA	CSVGGPGQGLRSYNEQFF	TGCAGCGTTGGTGGTCCGGGACAGGGCCTTCGCTCCTACAATGAGCAGTTCTTC
TRBV10-3	NA	TRBJ1-2	NA	CAISESTAYGYTF	TGTGCCATCAGTGAGTCGACAGCCTATGGCTACACCTTC
TRBV10-3	NA	TRBJ2-3	NA	CAISDRGDTQYF	TGTGCCATCAGTGACCGGGGAGATACGCAGTATTTT
TRBV2	TRBD1	TRBJ2-7	NA	CASSERQGEQYF	TGTGCCAGCAGTGAGCGACAGGGCGAGCAGTACTTC
TRBV29-1	NA	TRBJ2-3	once	CSVEDPTDTQYF	TGCAGCGTTGAAGATCCAACAGATACGCAGTATTTT
TRBV27	NA	TRBJ2-1	NA	CASSTPPQKQFF	TGTGCCAGCAGTACCCCCCCGCAGAAGCAGTTCTTC
TRBV12-3/TRBV12-4	NA	TRBJ2-5	NA	CASSFGGVRQETQYF	TGTGCCAGCAGTTTCGGCGGGGTAAGACAAGAGACCCAGTACTTC
TRBV12-3/TRBV12-4	NA	TRBJ2-5	NA	CASARGREETQYF	TGTGCCAGCGCGAGAGGGCGGGAAGAGACCCAGTACTTC
TRBV3-1	NA	TRBJ2-2	NA	CASSPGRVGTGELFF	TGTGCCAGCAGCCCGGGCAGGGTTGGCACCGGGGAGCTGTTTTTT
TRBV9	TRBD1	TRBJ2-5	NA	CASSPRTGGETQYF	TGTGCCAGCAGCCCGCGGACAGGGGGGGAGACCCAGTACTTC
TRBV4-1	NA	TRBJ2-2	once	CASSQEGVPGELFF	TGCGCCAGCAGCCAAGAGGGGGTCCCCGGGGAGCTGTTTTTT
TRBV12-3/TRBV12-4	TRBD1	TRBJ2-7	NA	CASTIPHGQAQYF	TGTGCCAGCACCATCCCTCACGGACAGGCGCAGTACTTC
TRBV29-1	NA	TRBJ1-3	NA	CSVEVGNTIYF	TGCAGCGTTGAGGTTGGAAACACCATATATTTT
TRBV20-1	NA	TRBJ2-5	NA	CSASLEVQGTQYF	TGCAGTGCTAGCCTAGAAGTCCAAGGGACCCAGTACTTC
TRBV7-9	NA	TRBJ1-5	NA	CASSQTGNQPQHF	TGTGCCAGCTCGCAAACGGGAAATCAGCCCCAGCATTTT
TRBV12-3/TRBV12-4	NA	TRBJ2-4	NA	CASSLEGRNIQYF	TGTGCCAGCAGTTTAGAAGGGAGGAACATTCAGTACTTC
TRBV12-3/TRBV12-4	NA	TRBJ2-5	NA	CASSLAGGAETQYF	TGTGCCAGCAGTTTAGCGGGGGGCGCAGAGACCCAGTACTTC
TRBV24-1	NA	TRBJ2-1	NA	CATSDAGAHNEQFF	TGTGCCACCAGTGACGCGGGGGCCCACAATGAGCAGTTCTTC
TRBV5-1	TRBD1	TRBJ1-1	NA	CASSLPRQGGEAFF	TGCGCCAGCAGCTTGCCCCGACAGGGGGGGGAAGCTTTCTTT
TRBV18	NA	TRBJ1-2	NA	CASSPEVGYTF	TGTGCCAGCTCACCGGAGGTTGGCTACACCTTC
TRBV9	NA	TRBJ2-2	NA	CASSPDEGGHTGELFF	TGTGCCAGCAGCCCTGATGAGGGGGGGCACACCGGGGAGCTGTTTTTT